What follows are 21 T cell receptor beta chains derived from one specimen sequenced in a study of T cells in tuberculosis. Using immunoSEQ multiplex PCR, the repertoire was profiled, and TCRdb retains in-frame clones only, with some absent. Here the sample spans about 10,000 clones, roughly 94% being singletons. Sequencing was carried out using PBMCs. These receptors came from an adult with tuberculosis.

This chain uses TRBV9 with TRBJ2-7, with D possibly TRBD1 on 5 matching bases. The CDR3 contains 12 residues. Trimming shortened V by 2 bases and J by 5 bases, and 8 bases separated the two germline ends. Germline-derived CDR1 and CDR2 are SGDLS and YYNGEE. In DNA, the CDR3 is TGTGCCAGCAGCGTCGAAGGGGACGAGCAGTACTTC. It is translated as CASSVEGDEQYF. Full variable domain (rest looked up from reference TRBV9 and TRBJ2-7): DSGVTQTPKHLITATGQRVTLRCSPRSGDLSVYWYQQSLDQGLQFLIQYYNGEERAKGNILERFSAQQFPDLHSELNLSSLELGDSALYFCASSVEGDEQYFGPGTRLTVT.

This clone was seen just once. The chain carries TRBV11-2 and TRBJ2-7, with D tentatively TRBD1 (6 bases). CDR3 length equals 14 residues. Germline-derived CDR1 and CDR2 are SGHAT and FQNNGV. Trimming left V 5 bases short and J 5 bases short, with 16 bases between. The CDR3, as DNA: TGTGCCAGCAGCCCCAACAGGGTAGCGAACGAGCAGTACTTC. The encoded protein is CASSPNRVANEQYF.

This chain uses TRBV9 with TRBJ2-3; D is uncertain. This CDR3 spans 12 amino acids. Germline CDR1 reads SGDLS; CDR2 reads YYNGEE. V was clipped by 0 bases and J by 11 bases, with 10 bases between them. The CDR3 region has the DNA TGTGCCAGCAGCGTAGATCAGGTCGGGCAGTATTTT. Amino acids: CASSVDQVGQYF.

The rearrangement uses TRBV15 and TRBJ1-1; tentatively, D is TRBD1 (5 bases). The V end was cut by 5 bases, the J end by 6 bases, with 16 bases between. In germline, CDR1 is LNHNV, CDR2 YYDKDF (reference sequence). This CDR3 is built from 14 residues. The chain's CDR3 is CATSPGGAGAEAFF. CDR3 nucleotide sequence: TGTGCCACCAGCCCGGGGGGAGCTGGCGCTGAAGCTTTCTTT. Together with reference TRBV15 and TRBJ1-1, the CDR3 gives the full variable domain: DAMVIQNPRYQVTQFGKPVTLSCSQTLNHNVMYWYQQKSSQAPKLLFHYYDKDFNNEADTPDNFQSRRPNTSFCFLDIRSPGLGDTAMYLCATSPGGAGAEAFFGQGTRLTVV.

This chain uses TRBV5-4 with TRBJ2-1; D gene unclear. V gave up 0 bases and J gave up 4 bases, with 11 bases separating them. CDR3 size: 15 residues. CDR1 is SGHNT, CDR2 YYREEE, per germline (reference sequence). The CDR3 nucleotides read TGTGCCAGCAGCTTGGAACTAATCGGATACAATGAGCAGTTCTTC. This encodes CASSLELIGYNEQFF. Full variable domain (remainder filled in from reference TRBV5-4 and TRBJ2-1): ETGVTQSPTHLIKTRGQQVTLRCSSQSGHNTVSWYQQALGQGPQFIFQYYREEENGRGNFPPRFSGLQFPNYSSELNVNALELDDSALYLCASSLELIGYNEQFFGPGTRLTVL.

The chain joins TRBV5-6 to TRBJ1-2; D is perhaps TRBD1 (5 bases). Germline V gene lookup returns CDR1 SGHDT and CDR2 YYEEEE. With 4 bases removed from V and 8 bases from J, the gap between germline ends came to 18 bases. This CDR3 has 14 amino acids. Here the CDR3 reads CASSRWGLRLGYTF. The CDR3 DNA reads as TGTGCCAGCAGCCGATGGGGACTCCGCCTCGGCTACACCTTC.

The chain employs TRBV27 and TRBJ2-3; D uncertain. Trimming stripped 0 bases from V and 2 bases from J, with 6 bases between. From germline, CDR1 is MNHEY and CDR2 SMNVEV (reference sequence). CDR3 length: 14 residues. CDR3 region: CASSLSSTTDTQYF. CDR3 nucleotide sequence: TGTGCCAGCAGTTTATCTAGCACCACAGATACGCAGTATTTT.

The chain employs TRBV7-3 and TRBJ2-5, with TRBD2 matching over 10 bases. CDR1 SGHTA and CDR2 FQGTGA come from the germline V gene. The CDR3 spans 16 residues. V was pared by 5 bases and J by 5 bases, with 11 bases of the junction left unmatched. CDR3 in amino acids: CASSLGASGGGETQYF. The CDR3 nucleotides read TGTGCCAGCAGCCTTGGAGCTAGCGGGGGTGGGGAGACCCAGTACTTC.

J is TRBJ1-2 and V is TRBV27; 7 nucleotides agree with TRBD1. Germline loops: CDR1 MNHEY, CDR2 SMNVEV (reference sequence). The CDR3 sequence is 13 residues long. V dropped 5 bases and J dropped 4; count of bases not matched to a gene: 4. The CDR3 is CASSRGQTYGYTF. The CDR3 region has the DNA TGTGCCAGCAGTAGGGGACAGACCTATGGCTACACCTTC.

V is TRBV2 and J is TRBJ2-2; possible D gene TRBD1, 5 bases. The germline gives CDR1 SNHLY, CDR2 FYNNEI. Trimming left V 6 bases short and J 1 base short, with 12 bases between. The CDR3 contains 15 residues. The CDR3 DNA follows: TGTGCCAGCAGGTCGACAGTCCTGAACACCGGGGAGCTGTTTTTT. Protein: CASRSTVLNTGELFF.

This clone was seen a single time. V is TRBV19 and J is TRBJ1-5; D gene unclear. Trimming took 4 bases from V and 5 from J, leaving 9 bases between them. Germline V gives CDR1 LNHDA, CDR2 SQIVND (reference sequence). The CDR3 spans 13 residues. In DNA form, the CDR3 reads TGTGCCAGTAGTACTCGTCGCGATCAGCCCCAGCATTTT. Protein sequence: CASSTRRDQPQHF.

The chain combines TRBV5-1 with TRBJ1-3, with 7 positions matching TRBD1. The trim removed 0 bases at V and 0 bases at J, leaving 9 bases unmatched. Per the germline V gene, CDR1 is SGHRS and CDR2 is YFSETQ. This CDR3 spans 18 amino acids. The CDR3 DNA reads TGCGCCAGCAGCTTGGATTACAGGGGCGTCTCCTCTGGAAACACCATATATTTT. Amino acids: CASSLDYRGVSSGNTIYF.

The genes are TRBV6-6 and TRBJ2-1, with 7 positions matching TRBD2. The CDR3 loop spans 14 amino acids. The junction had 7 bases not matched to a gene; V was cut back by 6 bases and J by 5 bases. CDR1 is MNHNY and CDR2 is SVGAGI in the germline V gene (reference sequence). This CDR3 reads CASSNGGTHNEQFF. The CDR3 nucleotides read TGTGCCAGCAGCAACGGGGGGACCCACAATGAGCAGTTCTTC.

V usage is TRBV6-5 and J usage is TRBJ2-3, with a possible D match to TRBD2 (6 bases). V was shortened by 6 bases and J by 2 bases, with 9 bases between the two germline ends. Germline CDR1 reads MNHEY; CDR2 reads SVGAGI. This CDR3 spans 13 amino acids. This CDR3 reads CASRRGVTDTQYF. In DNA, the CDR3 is TGTGCCAGCAGGCGGGGAGTCACAGATACGCAGTATTTT.

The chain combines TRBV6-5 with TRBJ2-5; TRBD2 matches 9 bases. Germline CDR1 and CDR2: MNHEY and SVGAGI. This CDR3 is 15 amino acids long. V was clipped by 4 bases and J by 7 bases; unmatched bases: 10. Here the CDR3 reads CASSFDSGGAMTQYF. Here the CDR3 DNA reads TGTGCCAGCAGTTTCGATAGCGGGGGAGCCATGACCCAGTACTTC.

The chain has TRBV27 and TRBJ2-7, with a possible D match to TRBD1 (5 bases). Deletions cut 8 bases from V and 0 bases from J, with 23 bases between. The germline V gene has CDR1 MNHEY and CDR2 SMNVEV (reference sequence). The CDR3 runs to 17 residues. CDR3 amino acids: CASSSGSGLVGSYEQYF. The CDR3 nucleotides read TGTGCCAGCTCTTCAGGGTCCGGCCTGGTCGGCTCCTACGAGCAGTACTTC.

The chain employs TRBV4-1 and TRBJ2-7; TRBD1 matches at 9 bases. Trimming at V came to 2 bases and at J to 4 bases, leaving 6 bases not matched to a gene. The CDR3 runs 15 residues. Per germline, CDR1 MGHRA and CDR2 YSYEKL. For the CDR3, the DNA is TGCGCCAGCAGCCAACCGGGACAGGGCGCTTACGAGCAGTACTTC. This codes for CASSQPGQGAYEQYF.

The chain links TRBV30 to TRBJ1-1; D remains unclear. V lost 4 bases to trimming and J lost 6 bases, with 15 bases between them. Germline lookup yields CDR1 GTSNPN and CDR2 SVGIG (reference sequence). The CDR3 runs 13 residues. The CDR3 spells CAWNIRRYSEAFF. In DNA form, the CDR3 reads TGTGCCTGGAATATCCGCCGGTATTCTGAAGCTTTCTTT.

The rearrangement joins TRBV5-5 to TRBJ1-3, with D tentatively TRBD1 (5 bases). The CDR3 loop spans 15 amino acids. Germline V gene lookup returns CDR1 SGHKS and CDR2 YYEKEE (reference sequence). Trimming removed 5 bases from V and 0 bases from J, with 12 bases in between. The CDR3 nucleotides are TGTGCCAGCAGACGAGGGGACTACTCTGGAAACACCATATATTTT. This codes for CASRRGDYSGNTIYF.

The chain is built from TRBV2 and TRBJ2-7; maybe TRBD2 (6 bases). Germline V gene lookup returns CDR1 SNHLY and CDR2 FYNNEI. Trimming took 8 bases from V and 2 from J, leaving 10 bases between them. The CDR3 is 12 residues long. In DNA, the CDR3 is TGTGCCAGCGGGCGGGATACCTACGAGCAGTACTTC. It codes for CASGRDTYEQYF.

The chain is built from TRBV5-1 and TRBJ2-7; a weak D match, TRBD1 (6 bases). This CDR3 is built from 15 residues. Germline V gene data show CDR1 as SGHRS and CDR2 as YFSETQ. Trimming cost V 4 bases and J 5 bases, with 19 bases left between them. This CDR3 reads CASSNVRQDPDEQYF. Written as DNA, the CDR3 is TGCGCCAGCAGCAACGTCCGACAGGACCCCGACGAGCAGTACTTC.